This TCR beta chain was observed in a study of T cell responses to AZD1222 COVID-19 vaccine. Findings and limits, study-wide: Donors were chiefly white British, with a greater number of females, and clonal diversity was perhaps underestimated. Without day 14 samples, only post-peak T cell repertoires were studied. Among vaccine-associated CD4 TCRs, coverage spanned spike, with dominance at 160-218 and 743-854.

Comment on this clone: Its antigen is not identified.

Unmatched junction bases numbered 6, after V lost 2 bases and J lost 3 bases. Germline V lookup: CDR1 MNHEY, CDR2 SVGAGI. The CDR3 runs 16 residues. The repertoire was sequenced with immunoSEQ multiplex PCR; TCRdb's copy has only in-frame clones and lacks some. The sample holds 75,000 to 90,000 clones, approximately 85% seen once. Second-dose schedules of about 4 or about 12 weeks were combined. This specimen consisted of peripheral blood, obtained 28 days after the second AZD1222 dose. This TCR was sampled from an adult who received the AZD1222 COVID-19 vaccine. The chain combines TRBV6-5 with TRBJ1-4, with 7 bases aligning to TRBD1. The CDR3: CASSYRTGAPNEKLFF. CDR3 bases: TGTGCCAGCAGTTACCGAACAGGGGCCCCTAATGAAAAACTGTTTTTT.